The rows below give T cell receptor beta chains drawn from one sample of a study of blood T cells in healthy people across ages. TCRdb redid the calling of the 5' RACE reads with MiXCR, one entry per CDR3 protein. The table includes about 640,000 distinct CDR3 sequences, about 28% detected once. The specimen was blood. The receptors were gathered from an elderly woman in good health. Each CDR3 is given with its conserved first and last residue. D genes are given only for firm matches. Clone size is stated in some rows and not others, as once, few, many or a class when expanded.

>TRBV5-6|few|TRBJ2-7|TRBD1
TGTGCCAGCAGCTTGCCACGGACAGGTGTCAACGAGCGGTACTTC
CASSLPRTGVNERYF
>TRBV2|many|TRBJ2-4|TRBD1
TGTGCCAGCAGTGGACAGGGGGGAAACATTCAGTACTTC
CASSGQGGNIQYF
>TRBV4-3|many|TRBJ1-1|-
TGCGCCAGCGGGAGGGGGAGGAACACTGAAGCTTTCTTT
CASGRGRNTEAFF
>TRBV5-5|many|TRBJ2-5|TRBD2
TGTGCCAGCAGCTTGGCCATAGCGGGGGCCCTCCAAGAGACCCAGTACTTC
CASSLAIAGALQETQYF
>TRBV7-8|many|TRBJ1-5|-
TGTGCCAGCAGCTCATACAGGTTAGGCGGCAATCAGCCCCAGCATTTT
CASSSYRLGGNQPQHF
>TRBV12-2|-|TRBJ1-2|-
TGTGCAAGCAGCCACTTGTTTCGGGACACCTATGGCTACACCTTC
CASSHLFRDTYGYTF
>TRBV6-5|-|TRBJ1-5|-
TGTGCCGGCAAACAGGGTGTTAGCCAGCCCCAGCATTTT
CAGKQGVSQPQHF
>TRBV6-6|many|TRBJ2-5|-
TGTGCCAGCAGTTACTCCCGGGCGAGGTGGGAAGAGACCCAGTACTTC
CASSYSRARWEETQYF
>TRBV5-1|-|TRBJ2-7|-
TGCGCCAGCAGCTTGACCGGGAGTCAGCTCTCCTACGAGCAGTACTTC
CASSLTGSQLSYEQYF
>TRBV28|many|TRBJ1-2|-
TGTGCCAGCAGGCTGGGCTATGGCTACACCTTC
CASRLGYGYTF
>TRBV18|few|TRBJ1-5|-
TGTGCCGGCTCATCCGTAAATCAGCCCCAGCATTTT
CAGSSVNQPQHF
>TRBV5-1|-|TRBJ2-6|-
TGCGCCAGCAGCCCGGGTTCGGGGGCCGGGGCCAACGTCCGGACTTTC
CASSPGSGAGANVRTF
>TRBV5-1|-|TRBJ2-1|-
TGCGCCAGCAGCCACACCGACAGTTACAATGAGCAGTTCTTC
CASSHTDSYNEQFF
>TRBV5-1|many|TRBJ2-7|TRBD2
TGCGCCAGCAGTTATGGACTAGCGGGGACAACGTCCTACGAGCAGTACTTC
CASSYGLAGTTSYEQYF
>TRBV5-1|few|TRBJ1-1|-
TGCGCCAGCAGCGCCCTGGGGGCCATGAACACTGAAGCTTTCTTT
CASSALGAMNTEAFF
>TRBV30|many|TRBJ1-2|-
TGTGCCTGGAGTCCTAGCTATGGCTACACCTTC
CAWSPSYGYTF
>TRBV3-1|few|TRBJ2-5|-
TGTGCCAGCAGCCAAGAGACCGCGTACCAAGAGACCCAGTACTTC
CASSQETAYQETQYF
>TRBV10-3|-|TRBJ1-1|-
TGTGCCATCAGATCCGGGCCGAACACTGAAGCTTTCTTT
CAIRSGPNTEAFF